The 24 T cell receptor beta chains below come from one sample, sequenced in a study of cytomegalovirus exposure and HLA in healthy donors. Sequencing used immunoSEQ multiplex PCR; TCRdb keeps in-frame clones, though not all of them. The sample includes tens of thousands of clones, around 95% of them seen just once. The sequenced material came from PBMCs. The receptors here all came from a woman younger than 30 in good health and CMV-seropositive.

J is TRBJ2-7 and V is TRBV6-5; D remains ambiguous. Germline CDR1 MNHEY, CDR2 SVGAGI. The CDR3 is made up of 14 amino acids. V dropped 4 bases and J dropped 2 bases, with 12 bases sitting between them. The CDR3 loop is CASSLNRETYEQYF. CDR3 in DNA: TGTGCCAGCAGTTTGAACAGAGAGACCTACGAGCAGTACTTC.

The chain combines TRBV5-4 with TRBJ2-1, with 9 bases aligning to TRBD2. Germline CDR1 reads SGHNT; CDR2 reads YYREEE (reference sequence). Trimming cost V 0 bases and J 3 bases; bases outside gene matches: 1. This CDR3 has 15 amino acids. The CDR3 reads CASSLDSGSYNEQFF. The CDR3 coding sequence is TGTGCCAGCAGCTTGGATAGCGGGAGCTACAATGAGCAGTTCTTC.

The J gene is TRBJ2-2, the V gene TRBV29-1; D is unclear. With 8 bases removed from V and 5 bases from J, the gap between germline ends came to 15 bases. The CDR3 runs to 13 residues. Germline loops: CDR1 SQVTM, CDR2 ANQGSEA. The CDR3 loop is CSSVGLETGELFF. DNA of the CDR3: TGCAGCTCTGTAGGCCTAGAAACCGGGGAGCTGTTTTTT.

CDR3 loop: CASSQPPGTGRLTGELFF. For the CDR3, the DNA is TGCGCCAGCAGCCAACCGCCCGGGACAGGGAGGTTAACCGGGGAGCTGTTTTTT. This rearrangement joins TRBV4-1 to TRBJ2-2; 9 nucleotides match TRBD1. The CDR3 has 18 amino acids. V gave up 2 bases and J gave up 5 bases; unmatched junction bases: 12. Germline V CDR1 and CDR2: MGHRA, YSYEKL.

This chain connects TRBV25-1 to TRBJ1-1; D not resolved. CDR1 and CDR2 (germline): MGHDK, SYGVNS. V dropped 2 bases and J dropped 6 bases, with 13 bases sitting between them. This CDR3 is built from 14 residues. The CDR3 is CASSEVGGNAEAFF. The CDR3 DNA is TGTGCCAGCAGTGAAGTGGGAGGAAATGCTGAAGCTTTCTTT.

The rearrangement links TRBV21-1 to TRBJ1-2; the table's D gene call, TRBD1, was not cross checked with the DNA. TRBV21-1 is termed a pseudogene. This CDR3 spans 16 amino acids. The CDR3 DNA sequence: TGTGCCAGCAGCGCGAGCCTGGGACAGGAGGTTTATGGCTACACCTTC. As protein: CASSASLGQEVYGYTF.

V is TRBV19 and J is TRBJ2-7, with 8 positions matching TRBD2. After removal of 5 bases from V and 0 bases from J, the junction contained 6 bases not matched to a gene. Germline V gene lookup returns CDR1 LNHDA and CDR2 SQIVND (reference sequence). This CDR3 is 15 amino acids long. CDR3 bases: TGTGCCAGTAGTTCCAATAGCGGGGCCTCCTACGAGCAGTACTTC. This translates into CASSSNSGASYEQYF.

The chain employs TRBV18 and TRBJ1-6; 8 bases line up with TRBD1. The CDR3 extends over 13 amino acids. Germline V gene sequence: CDR1 KGHSH, CDR2 LQKENI. Losses at the gene ends were 9 bases for V and 8 bases for J; bases not matched to a gene: 6. The CDR3 loop reads CASRQGTDSPLHF. For the CDR3, the DNA is TGTGCCAGTAGACAGGGGACCGATTCACCCCTCCACTTT.

This clone was observed a handful of times. This chain uses TRBV7-2 with TRBJ2-7; D might be TRBD2 (6 bases). Germline V gives CDR1 SGHTA, CDR2 FQGNSA. This CDR3 spans 13 amino acids. V lost 7 bases and J lost 2, with 12 bases in between. The chain's CDR3 is CASKEGRAYEQYF. In DNA form, the CDR3 reads TGTGCCAGCAAGGAGGGCAGAGCCTACGAGCAGTACTTC.

The V and J genes are TRBV30 and TRBJ2-7; no clear D. Germline V gene lookup returns CDR1 GTSNPN and CDR2 SVGIG (reference sequence). This CDR3 region has 12 residues. V gave up 0 bases and J gave up 6 bases, with 9 bases separating them. CDR3 region: CAWSVGVSEQYF. For the CDR3, the DNA is TGTGCCTGGAGTGTAGGAGTCTCCGAGCAGTACTTC. Full variable domain (outside the CDR3, taken from reference TRBV30 and TRBJ2-7): SQTIHQWPATLVQPVGSPLSLECTVEGTSNPNLYWYRQAAGRGLQLLFYSVGIGQISSEVPQNLSASRPQDRQFILSSKKLLLSDSGFYLCAWSVGVSEQYFGPGTRLTVT.

V usage is TRBV2 and J usage is TRBJ2-7; D is perhaps TRBD2 (5 bases). Per the germline V gene, CDR1 is SNHLY and CDR2 is FYNNEI. This CDR3 region has 14 residues. The germline V and J ends were trimmed by 8 bases and 5 bases, with 19 bases remaining between them. The CDR3: CASRGETTLNEQYF. As DNA, the CDR3 is TGTGCCAGCCGTGGGGAGACGACTTTAAACGAGCAGTACTTC.

The chain joins TRBV27 to TRBJ2-3; tentatively, D is TRBD1 (5 bases). Trimming cost V 6 bases and J 3 bases, with 13 bases left between them. Germline loops: CDR1 MNHEY, CDR2 SMNVEV (reference sequence). The length of the CDR3 is 14 residues. This chain's CDR3 is CASRRRGMTDTQYF. CDR3 coding DNA: TGTGCCAGCAGACGAAGGGGTATGACAGATACGCAGTATTTT.

The chain carries TRBV29-1 and TRBJ2-7, with 9 bases identical to TRBD1. Trimming removed 3 bases from V and 3 bases from J; junction bases left unmatched: 6. CDR1 is SQVTM and CDR2 is ANQGSEA in the germline V gene. This CDR3 has 14 residues. The CDR3 region is CSVETTGGGYEQYF. The CDR3 nucleotides are TGCAGCGTTGAGACGACAGGGGGGGGCTACGAGCAGTACTTC.

The chain employs TRBV9 and TRBJ2-1; 7 nucleotides line up with TRBD2. Germline values: CDR1 SGDLS, CDR2 YYNGEE. V dropped 0 bases and J dropped 8; count of bases not matched to a gene: 8. CDR3 length equals 15 residues. CDR3 sequence (DNA): TGTGCCAGCAGCGTAGGGGAGGGGCAGTATCATGAGCAGTTCTTC. It specifies CASSVGEGQYHEQFF.

This rearrangement joins TRBV6-5 to TRBJ2-1, with D possibly being TRBD2 (5 bases). CDR1 is MNHEY and CDR2 is SVGAGI in the germline V gene. Trimming stripped 5 bases from V and 0 bases from J, with 11 bases between. The CDR3 sequence is 15 residues long. The CDR3 reads CASSADWLSYNEQFF. Written as DNA, the CDR3 is TGTGCCAGCAGTGCGGACTGGCTCTCCTACAATGAGCAGTTCTTC.

This rearrangement joins TRBV30 to TRBJ2-3; 11 positions agree with TRBD2. This CDR3 spans 15 amino acids. CDR1 is GTSNPN, CDR2 SVGIG, per germline (reference sequence). V lost 8 bases to trimming and J lost 9 bases; unmatched junction nucleotides: 16. As DNA, the CDR3 is TGTGCCGGACTATTTAGCGGGAGGGCCGTTGGAACGCAGTATTTT. Its translation: CAGLFSGRAVGTQYF.

This chain links TRBV6-5 with TRBJ2-1; D unclear. Trimming shortened V by 8 bases and J by 2 bases, and 13 bases separated the two germline ends. There are 14 residues in the CDR3. Germline V CDR1 and CDR2: MNHEY, SVGAGI. CDR3 sequence: CASQIPGAYNEQFF. The CDR3 DNA reads TGTGCCAGCCAAATCCCAGGCGCCTACAATGAGCAGTTCTTC.

The J gene is TRBJ2-7, the V gene TRBV14, with 10 nucleotides matching TRBD2. Germline-derived CDR1 and CDR2 are SGHDN and FVKESK. The CDR3 has 15 amino acids. J lost 4 bases, V lost 1 base, and 4 bases had no gene match. CDR3 in DNA: TGTGCCAGCAGCCAAGGGGCTAGCGGGGGATACGAGCAGTACTTC. Its translation is CASSQGASGGYEQYF.

The sample holds one count of this clone. The CDR3 is CAWSNTDSSGNTIYF. CDR3 sequence (DNA): TGTGCCTGGAGCAATACAGATAGCTCTGGAAACACCATATATTTT. This chain joins TRBV30 and TRBJ1-3; unclear D gene. Trimming pared 3 bases from V and 0 bases from J, leaving 12 bases between. Germline values: CDR1 GTSNPN, CDR2 SVGIG (reference sequence). There are 15 residues in the CDR3.

This chain connects TRBV27 to TRBJ2-3; D gene unclear. V lost 4 bases to trimming and J lost 7 bases, with 6 bases between them. CDR1 MNHEY and CDR2 SMNVEV come from the germline V gene (reference sequence). CDR3 length equals 11 residues. The DNA of the CDR3 is TGTGCCAGCAGTTACAGTTATACGCAGTATTTT. This encodes CASSYSYTQYF.

The chain couples TRBV19 to TRBJ2-7; TRBD2 matches 7 bases. With 6 bases clipped from V and 5 bases from J, the junction kept 7 bases outside the gene matches. Germline CDR1 is LNHDA and CDR2 is SQIVND (reference sequence). This CDR3 contains 13 residues. The DNA of the CDR3 is TGTGCCAGTAGGGGGGGGAGTTTCGACGAGCAGTACTTC. It translates to CASRGGSFDEQYF. The complete variable domain, with remaining parts taken from reference TRBV19 and TRBJ2-7, reads DGGITQSPKYLFRKEGQNVTLSCEQNLNHDAMYWYRQDPGQGLRLIYYSQIVNDFQKGDIAEGYSVSREKKESFPLTVTSAQKNPTAFYLCASRGGSFDEQYFGPGTRLTVT.

This chain connects TRBV27 to TRBJ2-1; TRBD2 agrees at 10 bases. Losses at the gene ends were 5 bases for V and 8 bases for J; bases not matched to a gene: 9. Per germline, CDR1 MNHEY and CDR2 SMNVEV (reference sequence). There are 15 residues in the CDR3. The CDR3 reads CASSPGGSGRYEQFF. For the CDR3, the DNA is TGTGCCAGCAGTCCTGGTGGTAGCGGGAGGTATGAGCAGTTCTTC.

This clone was seen once. J is TRBJ2-3 and V is TRBV4-3; D is possibly TRBD1 (5 bases). This CDR3 contains 15 residues. V was pared by 3 bases and J by 0 bases, with 10 bases between. Germline V lookup: CDR1 LGHNA, CDR2 YSLEER. The CDR3 region has the DNA TGCGCCAGCAGCCAGGCTCAGGGTAGCACAGATACGCAGTATTTT. Its protein product is CASSQAQGSTDTQYF.

The chain carries TRBV4-1 and TRBJ2-1; 8 bases are a match to TRBD2. The CDR3 is 15 amino acids. CDR1 is MGHRA, CDR2 YSYEKL, per germline. J lost 4 bases, V lost 1 base, and 3 bases had no gene match. Here the CDR3 DNA reads TGCGCCAGCAGCCAAGCGGCTAGCGGGTACAATGAGCAGTTCTTC. Translating it yields CASSQAASGYNEQFF.